The TCR beta chain described here comes from a study of metastatic and nonmetastatic thyroid tumors. Patients had received no treatment of any kind before thyroid surgery. This clone was seen only once. TCRdb called clones again from the PCR reads with MiXCR. The table includes tens of thousands of clones, approximately 18% detected once. Material: blood. This receptor was obtained from a male donor with papillary thyroid cancer or a benign thyroid nodule (not recorded which). Some clones in this sample may be carry-over from other donors' samples.

In DNA, the CDR3 is TGTGCCAGCAGCGTAAACGGGGGGGAGAACCCCTACGAGCAGTACTTC. Protein sequence: CASSVNGGENPYEQYF. This chain joins TRBV9 and TRBJ2-7; 8 nucleotides line up with TRBD2. J was trimmed by 2 bases and V by 1 base; bases with no gene match: 8. The CDR3 has 16 residues. Per germline, CDR1 SGDLS and CDR2 YYNGEE.